This T cell receptor beta chain was sequenced in a study of shared clonotypes between healthy human individuals. General study points: Generation probabilities were higher for clonotypes shared across all four sorted-subset donors than for unshared ones. Only blood underwent sampling, and tissue repertoires likely differ.

On this clone: Its antigen is currently unknown.

Genomic DNA belonging to each subset was distributed in equal measure over several immunoSEQ plates. Profiling relied on immunoSEQ multiplex PCR, and the TCRdb table lists in-frame clones only, not all of them. There are about 870,000 clones in the sample; approximately 92% occur only once, and more than 20% lies in the top ten. Positive CCR7 selection of CD45RO-negative cells yielded the naive CD8 cells, and terminally differentiated effector memory CD45RA+ cells were excluded. Donors comprised only Caucasian adults living in Nashville, Tennessee. The sequence was collected from a man between 25 and 39 years old in good health. What was sequenced was naive CD8+ T cells sorted from blood.

CDR3 amino acids: CASSYRPPLNTEAFF. The CDR3 DNA follows: TGTGCCAGCAGTTATCGCCCCCCCCTGAACACTGAAGCTTTCTTT. The chain recombines TRBV6-6 with TRBJ1-1; D is unresolved. Germline V lookup: CDR1 MNHNY, CDR2 SVGAGI (reference sequence). V was trimmed by 3 bases and J by 0 bases, leaving 11 bases between them. The length of the CDR3 is 15 residues.